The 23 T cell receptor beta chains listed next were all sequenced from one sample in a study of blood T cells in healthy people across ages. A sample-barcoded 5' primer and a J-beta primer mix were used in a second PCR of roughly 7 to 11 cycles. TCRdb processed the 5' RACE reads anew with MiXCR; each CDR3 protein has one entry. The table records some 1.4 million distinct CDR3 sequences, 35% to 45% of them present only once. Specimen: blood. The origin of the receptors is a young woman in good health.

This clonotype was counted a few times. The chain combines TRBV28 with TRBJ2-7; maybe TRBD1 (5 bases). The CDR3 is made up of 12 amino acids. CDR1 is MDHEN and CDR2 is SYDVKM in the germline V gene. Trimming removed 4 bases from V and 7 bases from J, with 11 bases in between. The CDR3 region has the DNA TGTGCCAGCAGTTCCGACGACAGAGAGCAGTACTTC. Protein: CASSSDDREQYF.

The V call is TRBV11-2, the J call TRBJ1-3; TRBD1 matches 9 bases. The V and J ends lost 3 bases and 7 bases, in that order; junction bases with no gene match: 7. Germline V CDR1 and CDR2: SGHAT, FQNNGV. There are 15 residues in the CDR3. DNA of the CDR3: TGTGCCAGCAGCTTTAATATCGGACAGGGGAACACCATATATTTT. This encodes CASSFNIGQGNTIYF.

CDR3 sequence (DNA): TGTGCCAGCAGCCCATTGCTTAGACCCGTGGGGAGGGATACTCCCTATGGCTACACCTTC. Residues: CASSPLLRPVGRDTPYGYTF. The chain uses TRBV7-2 and TRBJ1-2; D remains ambiguous. Trimming shortened V by 5 bases and J by 4 bases, and 32 bases separated the two germline ends. This CDR3 is built from 20 residues. The germline V gene encodes CDR1 SGHTA and CDR2 FQGNSA.

The CDR3 bases are TGTGCCAGCAGTTTAGCGCGAATAGGGGGCAATGGCTACACCTTC. Its protein is CASSLARIGGNGYTF. The genes are TRBV12-3 or TRBV12-4 and TRBJ1-2; TRBD1 agrees at 7 bases. This CDR3 spans 15 amino acids. Trimming removed 0 bases from V and 6 bases from J; junction bases left unmatched: 7.

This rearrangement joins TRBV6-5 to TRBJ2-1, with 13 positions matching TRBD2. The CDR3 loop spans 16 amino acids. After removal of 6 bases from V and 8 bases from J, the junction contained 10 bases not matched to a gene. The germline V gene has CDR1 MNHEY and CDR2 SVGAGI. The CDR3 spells CASSRTSGGSRDEQFF. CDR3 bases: TGTGCCAGCAGCAGGACTAGCGGGGGTAGTCGCGATGAGCAGTTCTTC.

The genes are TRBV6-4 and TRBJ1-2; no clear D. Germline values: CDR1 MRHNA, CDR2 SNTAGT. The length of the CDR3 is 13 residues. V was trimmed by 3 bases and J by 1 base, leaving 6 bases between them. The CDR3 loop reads CASSEDGNYGYTF. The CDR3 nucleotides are TGTGCCAGCAGTGAGGACGGTAACTATGGCTACACCTTC.

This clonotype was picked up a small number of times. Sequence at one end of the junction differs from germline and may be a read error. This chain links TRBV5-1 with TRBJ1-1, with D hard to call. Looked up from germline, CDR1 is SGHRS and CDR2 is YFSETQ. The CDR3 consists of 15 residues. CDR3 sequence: CASSLAGSMNTEAFF. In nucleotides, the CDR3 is TGTGCCAGCAGCTTAGCGGGGAGCATGAACACTGAAGCTTTCTTT.

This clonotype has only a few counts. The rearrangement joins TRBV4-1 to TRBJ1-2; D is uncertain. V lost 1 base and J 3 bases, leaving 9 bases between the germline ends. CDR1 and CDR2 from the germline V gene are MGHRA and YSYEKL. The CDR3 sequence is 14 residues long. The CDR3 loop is CASSQGGWDYGYTF. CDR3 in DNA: TGCGCCAGCAGCCAAGGGGGTTGGGACTATGGCTACACCTTC.

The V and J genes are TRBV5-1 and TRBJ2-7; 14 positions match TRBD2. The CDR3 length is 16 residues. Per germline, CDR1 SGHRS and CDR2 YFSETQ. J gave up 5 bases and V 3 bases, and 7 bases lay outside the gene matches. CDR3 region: CASSSGLAGAQHEQYF. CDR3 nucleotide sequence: TGCGCCAGCAGCTCGGGACTAGCGGGAGCCCAACACGAGCAGTACTTC.

In DNA, the CDR3 is TGTGCCAGCAGCTTGGAGGTGGGGACAGGGGGAAATGGCTACACCTTC. This sequence encodes CASSLEVGTGGNGYTF. V is TRBV5-4 and J is TRBJ1-2, with 11 bases aligning to TRBD1. V gave up 0 bases and J gave up 6 bases; unmatched junction bases: 7. CDR1 and CDR2 from the germline V gene are SGHNT and YYREEE (reference sequence). The CDR3 has 16 residues.

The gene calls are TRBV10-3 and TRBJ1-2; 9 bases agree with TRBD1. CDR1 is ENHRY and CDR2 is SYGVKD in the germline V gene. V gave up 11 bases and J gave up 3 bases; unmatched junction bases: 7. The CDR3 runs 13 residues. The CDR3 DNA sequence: TGTGCCTCGACAGGGGGTACGGACTATGGCTACACCTTC. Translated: CASTGGTDYGYTF.

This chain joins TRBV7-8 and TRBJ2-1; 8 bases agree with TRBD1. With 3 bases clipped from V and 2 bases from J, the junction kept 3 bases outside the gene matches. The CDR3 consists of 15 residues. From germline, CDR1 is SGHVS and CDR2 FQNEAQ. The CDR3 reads CASSLPGQAYNEQFF. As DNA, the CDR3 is TGTGCCAGCAGCTTGCCGGGACAGGCCTACAATGAGCAGTTCTTC.

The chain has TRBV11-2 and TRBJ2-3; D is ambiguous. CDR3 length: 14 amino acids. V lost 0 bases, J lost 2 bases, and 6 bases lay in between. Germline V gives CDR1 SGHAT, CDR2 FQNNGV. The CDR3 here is CASSLDFTTDTQYF. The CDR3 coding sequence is TGTGCCAGCAGCTTAGATTTCACCACAGATACGCAGTATTTT.

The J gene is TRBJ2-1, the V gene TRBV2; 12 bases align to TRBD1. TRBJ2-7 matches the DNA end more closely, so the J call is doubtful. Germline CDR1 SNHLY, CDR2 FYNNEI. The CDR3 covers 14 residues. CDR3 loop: CASSRGQGANEQYF. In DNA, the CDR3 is TGTGCCAGCAGTAGGGGACAGGGGGCAAACGAGCAGTACTTC.

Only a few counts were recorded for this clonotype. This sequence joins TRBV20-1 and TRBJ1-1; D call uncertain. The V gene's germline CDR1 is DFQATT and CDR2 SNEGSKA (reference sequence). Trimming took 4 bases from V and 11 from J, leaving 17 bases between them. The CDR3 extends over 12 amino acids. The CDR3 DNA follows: TGCAGTGCTATCCTTGGGAGGTCGCGGGCTTTCTTT. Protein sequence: CSAILGRSRAFF.

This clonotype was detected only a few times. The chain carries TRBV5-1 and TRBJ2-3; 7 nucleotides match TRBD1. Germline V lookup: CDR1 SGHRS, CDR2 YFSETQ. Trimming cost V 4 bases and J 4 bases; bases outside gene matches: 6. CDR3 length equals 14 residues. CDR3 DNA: TGCGCCAGCAGCGGGGACAGAGCCCCAGATACGCAGTATTTT. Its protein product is CASSGDRAPDTQYF.

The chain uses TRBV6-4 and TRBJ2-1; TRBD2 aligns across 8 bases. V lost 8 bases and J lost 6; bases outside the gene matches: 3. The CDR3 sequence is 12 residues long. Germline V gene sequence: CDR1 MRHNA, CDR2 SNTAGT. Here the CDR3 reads CASRSGSNEQFF. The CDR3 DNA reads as TGTGCCAGCCGAAGCGGGAGCAATGAGCAGTTCTTC.

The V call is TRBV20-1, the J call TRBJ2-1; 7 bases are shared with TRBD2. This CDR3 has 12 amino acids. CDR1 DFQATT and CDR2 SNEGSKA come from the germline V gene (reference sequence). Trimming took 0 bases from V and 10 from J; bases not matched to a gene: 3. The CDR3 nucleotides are TGCAGTGCTAGAGATCTGACTAGCGAGCAGTTCTTC. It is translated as CSARDLTSEQFF.

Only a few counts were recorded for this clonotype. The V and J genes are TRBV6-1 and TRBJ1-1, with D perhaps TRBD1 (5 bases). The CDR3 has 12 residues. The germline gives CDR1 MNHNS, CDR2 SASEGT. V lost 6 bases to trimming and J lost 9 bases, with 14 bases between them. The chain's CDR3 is CASSPGGSQAFF. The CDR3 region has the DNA TGTGCCAGCAGCCCCGGGGGGAGTCAAGCTTTCTTT.

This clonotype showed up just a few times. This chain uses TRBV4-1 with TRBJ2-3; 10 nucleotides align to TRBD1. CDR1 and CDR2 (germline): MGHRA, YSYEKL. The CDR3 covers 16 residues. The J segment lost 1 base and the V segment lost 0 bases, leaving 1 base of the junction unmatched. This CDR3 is CASSQDGTGGTDTQYF. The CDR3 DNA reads TGCGCCAGCAGCCAAGACGGGACAGGGGGCACAGATACGCAGTATTTT.

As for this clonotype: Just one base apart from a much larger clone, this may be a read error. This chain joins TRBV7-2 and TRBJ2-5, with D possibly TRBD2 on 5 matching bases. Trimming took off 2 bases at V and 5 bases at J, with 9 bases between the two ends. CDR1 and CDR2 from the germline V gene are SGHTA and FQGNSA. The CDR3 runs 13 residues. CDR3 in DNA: TGTGCCAGCAGCTTAACTAGGTTGGAGACCCAGTACTTC. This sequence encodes CASSLTRLETQYF.

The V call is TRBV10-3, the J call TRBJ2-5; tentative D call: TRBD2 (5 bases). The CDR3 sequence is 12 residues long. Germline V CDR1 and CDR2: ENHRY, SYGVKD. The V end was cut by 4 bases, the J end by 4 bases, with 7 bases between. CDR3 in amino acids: CAISAEVETQYF. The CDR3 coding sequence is TGTGCCATCAGTGCGGAGGTAGAGACCCAGTACTTC.

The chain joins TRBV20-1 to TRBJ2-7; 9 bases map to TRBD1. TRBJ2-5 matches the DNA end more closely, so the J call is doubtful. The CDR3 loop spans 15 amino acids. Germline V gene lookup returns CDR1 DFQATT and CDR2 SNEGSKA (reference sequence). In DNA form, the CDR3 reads TGCAGCCCCAGTACGCAAAACAGGGGGCGAGAGACCCAGTACTTC. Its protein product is CSPSTQNRGRETQYF.